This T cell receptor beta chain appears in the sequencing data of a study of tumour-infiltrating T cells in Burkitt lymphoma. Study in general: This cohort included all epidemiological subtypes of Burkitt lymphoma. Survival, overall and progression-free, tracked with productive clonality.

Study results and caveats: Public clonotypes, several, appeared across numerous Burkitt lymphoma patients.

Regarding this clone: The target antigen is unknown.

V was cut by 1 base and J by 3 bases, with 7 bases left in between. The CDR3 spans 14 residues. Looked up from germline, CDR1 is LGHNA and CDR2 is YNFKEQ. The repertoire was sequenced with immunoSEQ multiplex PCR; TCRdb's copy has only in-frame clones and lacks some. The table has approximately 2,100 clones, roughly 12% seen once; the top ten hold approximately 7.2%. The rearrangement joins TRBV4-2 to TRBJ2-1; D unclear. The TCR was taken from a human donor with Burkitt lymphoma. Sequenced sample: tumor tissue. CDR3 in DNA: TGTGCCAGCAGCCAAGGAATAGACTACAATGAGCAGTTCTTC. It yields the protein CASSQGIDYNEQFF.